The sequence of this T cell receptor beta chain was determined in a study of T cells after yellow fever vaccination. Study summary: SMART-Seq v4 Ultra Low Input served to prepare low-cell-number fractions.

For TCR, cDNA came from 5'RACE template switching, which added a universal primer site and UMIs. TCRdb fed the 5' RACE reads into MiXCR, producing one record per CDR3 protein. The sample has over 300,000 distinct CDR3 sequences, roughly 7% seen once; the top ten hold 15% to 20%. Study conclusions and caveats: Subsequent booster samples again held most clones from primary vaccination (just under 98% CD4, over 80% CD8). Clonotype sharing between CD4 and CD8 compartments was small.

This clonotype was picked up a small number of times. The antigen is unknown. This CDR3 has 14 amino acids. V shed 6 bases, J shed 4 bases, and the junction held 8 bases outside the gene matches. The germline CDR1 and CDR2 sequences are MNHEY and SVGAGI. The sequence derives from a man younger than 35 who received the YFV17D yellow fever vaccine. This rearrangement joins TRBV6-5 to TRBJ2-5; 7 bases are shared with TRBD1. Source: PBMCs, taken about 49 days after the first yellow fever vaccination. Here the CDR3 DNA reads TGTGCCAGCAGCGCGATGACAGGGCGAGAGACCCAGTACTTC. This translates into CASSAMTGRETQYF.